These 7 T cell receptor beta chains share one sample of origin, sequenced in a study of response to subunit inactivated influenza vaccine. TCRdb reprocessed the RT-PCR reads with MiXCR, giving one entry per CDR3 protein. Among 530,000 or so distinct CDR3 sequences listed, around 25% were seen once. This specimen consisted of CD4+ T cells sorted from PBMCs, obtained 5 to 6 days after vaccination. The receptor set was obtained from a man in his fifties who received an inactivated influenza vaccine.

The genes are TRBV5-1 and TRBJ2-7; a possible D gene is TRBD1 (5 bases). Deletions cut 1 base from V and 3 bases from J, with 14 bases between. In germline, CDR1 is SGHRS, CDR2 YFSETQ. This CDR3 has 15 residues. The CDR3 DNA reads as TGCGCCAGCAGCTTGTCTGCGGACACGAACTACGAGCAGTACTTC. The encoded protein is CASSLSADTNYEQYF. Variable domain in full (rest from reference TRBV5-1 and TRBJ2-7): KAGVTQTPRYLIKTRGQQVTLSCSPISGHRSVSWYQQTPGQGLQFLFEYFSETQRNKGNFPGRFSGRQFSNSRSEMNVSTLELGDSALYLCASSLSADTNYEQYFGPGTRLTVT.

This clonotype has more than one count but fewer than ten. CDR3 sequence: CATRGGQLQETQYF. The CDR3 DNA reads TGTGCCACAAGAGGGGGACAACTCCAAGAGACCCAGTACTTC. The genes are TRBV19 and TRBJ2-5; TRBD1 is a possible D gene (6 bases). The V end lost 10 bases, the J end lost 1 base, and 16 bases lay between the germline ends. CDR1 and CDR2 from the germline V gene are LNHDA and SQIVND (reference sequence). The CDR3 sequence is 14 residues long.

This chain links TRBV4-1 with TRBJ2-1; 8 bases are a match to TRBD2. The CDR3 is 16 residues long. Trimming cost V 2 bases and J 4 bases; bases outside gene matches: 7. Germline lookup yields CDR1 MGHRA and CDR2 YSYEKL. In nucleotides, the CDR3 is TGCGCCAGCAGCCAACCCCGACTAGCGAGTTACAATGAGCAGTTCTTC. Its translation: CASSQPRLASYNEQFF.

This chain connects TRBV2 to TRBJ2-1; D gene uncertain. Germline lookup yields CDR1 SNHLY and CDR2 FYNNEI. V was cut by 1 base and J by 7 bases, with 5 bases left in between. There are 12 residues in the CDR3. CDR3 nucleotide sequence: TGTGCCAGCAGTGAAGGTCAGAATGAGCAGTTCTTC. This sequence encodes CASSEGQNEQFF.

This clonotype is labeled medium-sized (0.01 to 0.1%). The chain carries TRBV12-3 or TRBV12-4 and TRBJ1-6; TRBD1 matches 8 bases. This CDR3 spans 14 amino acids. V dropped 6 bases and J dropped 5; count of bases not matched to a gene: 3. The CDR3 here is CASSRQGNNSPLHF. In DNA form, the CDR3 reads TGTGCCAGCAGCCGACAGGGGAATAATTCACCCCTCCACTTT.

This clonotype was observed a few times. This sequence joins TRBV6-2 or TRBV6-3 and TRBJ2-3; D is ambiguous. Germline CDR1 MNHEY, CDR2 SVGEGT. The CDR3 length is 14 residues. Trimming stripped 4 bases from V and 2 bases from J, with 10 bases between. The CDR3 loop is CASSFLPSTDTQYF. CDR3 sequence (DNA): TGTGCCAGCAGTTTCCTACCCTCCACAGATACGCAGTATTTT.

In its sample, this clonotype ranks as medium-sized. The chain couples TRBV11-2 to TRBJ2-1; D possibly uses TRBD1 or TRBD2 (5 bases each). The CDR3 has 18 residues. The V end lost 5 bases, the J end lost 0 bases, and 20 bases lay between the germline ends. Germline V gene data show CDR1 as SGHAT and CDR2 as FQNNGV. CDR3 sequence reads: CASSPSGRLLSSYNEQFF. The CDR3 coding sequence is TGTGCCAGCAGCCCCTCGGGACGGCTGCTAAGCTCCTACAATGAGCAGTTCTTC.